Included here is one T cell receptor (beta chain) sequence, with context. The antigen it binds to is not known. Qualities for individual bases were not recorded, and no much larger clone is one base off. The CDR3 sequence holds 15 residues, the cysteine and phenylalanine included. Only the CDR3 part of the read is kept: 45 bases, read in frame from the first base. V has 2 bases trimmed and J has 5 bases trimmed; junction bases matching no gene number 6. In the germline V gene (reference sequence), CDR1 corresponds to SGHKS and CDR2 to YYEKEE. The time point tag for this specimen amounts to: cells obtained before transplantation from donor or recipient. CD3+CD4+ and CD3+CD8+ populations were FACS-sorted from unstimulated pre-transplant donor and recipient cells taken from spleen or lymph nodes. The library was prepared using the immunoSEQ multiplex PCR assay. For most patients, genomic DNA was isolated with the Qiagen DNeasy Blood and Tissue Kit and shipped frozen to Adaptive Biotechnologies for TCR sequencing. High-throughput TCR-beta CDR3 sequencing of genomic DNA from most patients was performed by Adaptive Biotechnologies. The authors' analysis ran thus. TCR sequencing data for 15 to 20 patients were retrieved from Adaptive's ImmunoSEQ software; a few other patients were processed with MiXCR and VDJtools. To correct CD4 versus CD8 sorting errors, any sequence found in both subsets at a frequency ratio below 5:1 was removed. CDR3 nucleotide sequences shared between donor and recipient were removed because their origin could not be assigned. To be classed as alloreactive, a clone needed at least 2-fold expansion over unstimulated cells and a minimum CFSE-low frequency of 0.002% (template counts) or 0.001% (read counts). Clones were considered mappable if detected in sequenced pre-transplant spleen, lymph node, or MLR CFSE-low populations of the donor or recipient. The cumulative frequency of alloreactive clones was calculated as a percentage of all sequences, weighted by copy number. As stored in TCRdb, this immuneACCESS dataset retains in-frame rearrangements with V and J assigned. A fraction of the clones does not appear; measured against another copy, unresolved V genes explain less than half of the discrepancy, and the remainder lacks a known reason. For V, J and clone size, that table is used; D and trimming come from the DNA. This sample comprises about 98,000 clones, roughly four fifths of them detected only once. 17% of the sample is taken by the ten largest.

The sample originates from a study of graft-versus-host responses after intestinal transplantation (dated by TCRdb to 2020 to 2023). About the investigation overall: Multivisceral, liver-intestinal, or isolated intestinal transplants were received by the recipients. Donor T cell macrochimerism was defined as a peak of at least 4% donor T cells among recipient peripheral blood mononuclear cells. Bulk TCR-beta CDR3 sequencing was used to track graft-versus-host and host-versus-graft alloreactive T cell clones in the graft, circulation and bone marrow after intestinal transplantation. To identify alloreactive clones, pre-transplant mixed lymphocyte reaction products were sequenced and then compared with unstimulated pre-transplant donor and recipient T cells. Rather than going through the commercial service, samples from a few later patients were sequenced in-house on an Illumina MiSeq and processed with MiXCR. Every recipient was given anti-thymocyte globulin induction, followed by around three years of maintenance tacrolimus and steroids. The cohort enrolled under 25 intestinal transplant recipients including one retransplant, and a few patients lacking pretransplant specimens were excluded.

What the work shows at the level of the full study, not this receptor alone: The relatively low number and heterogeneity of intestinal transplant patients limited the conclusions. GvH clones turned up in recipient bone marrow, with some appearing earlier in ileal mucosa or blood, a pattern consistent with an intestinal mucosal origin. Patients with donor T cell macrochimerism had high GvH to HvG T cell clonal ratios in their allografts. Peak levels of circulating GvH clones were associated with declines in HvG clones early after transplant.

The sequence derives from a human donor who received an intestinal transplant. The specimen comprised unstimulated CD8+ T cells sorted from spleen or lymph node cells, sampled before intestinal transplant. The chain is assembled from TRBV5-5 and TRBJ2-7; 11 bases in the middle match TRBD1. The base sequence is TGTGCCAGCAGCTTTGGACAGGGGGCGCTGGACGAGCAGTACTTC. It specifies CASSFGQGALDEQYF.